This T cell receptor (beta chain) was profiled in a study of PD-L1 blockade in urothelial cancer. Trimming at V came to 4 bases and at J to 0 bases, leaving 16 bases not matched to a gene. The CDR3 covers 20 residues. Germline V lookup: CDR1 SGHNT, CDR2 YYREEE (reference sequence). The data were produced by immunoSEQ multiplex PCR, yet TCRdb's version contains in-frame clones alone and is incomplete. This sample carries 100,000 to 150,000 clones, about 83% of them seen once, and the ten largest clones take 2.4%. This sample's time point: peripheral blood 6 weeks after treatment start. The material sequenced was PBMCs, taken around atezolizumab (anti-PD-L1) treatment. This TCR came from a man aged 50-59 years with urothelial cancer. The chain recombines TRBV5-4 with TRBJ2-3; 11 nucleotides align to TRBD2. The CDR3, as DNA: TGTGCCAGCAGCGGCCGAACCACTAGCGGGGGCCTAATTAGCACAGATACGCAGTATTTT. This codes for CASSGRTTSGGLISTDTQYF.